This note documents a single T cell receptor beta chain sequence. These data belong to a study of shared clonotypes between healthy human individuals. Study as a whole: Aged 18 to 49, the donors were two women and three men.

CDR3 length: 14 residues. V shed 5 bases and J shed 1 base, with 11 bases lying between them. Germline V gives CDR1 WNHNN, CDR2 SYGVQD (reference sequence). Sequenced by immunoSEQ multiplex PCR; TCRdb stores in-frame clones only, minus some. The repertoire includes over 950,000 clones, 60% to 85% of them detected once, and over 0.8% sits in the top ten. Sequenced material: memory CD4+ T cells from PBMCs. Subset described: CD45RA-negative fraction. This sequence originates from a man younger than 35 in good health. Some clones in this sample may be carry-over from other donors' samples. V and J are TRBV10-1 and TRBJ2-5, with D unresolved. Here the CDR3 reads CASSLGQIQETQYF. DNA for the CDR3: TGCGCCAGCAGTTTAGGGCAGATCCAAGAGACCCAGTACTTC.